These 9 T cell receptor beta chains were sequenced from one sample in a study of human T cells and chemical hapten exposure. MiXCR was run by TCRdb on the RACE reads, yielding one entry per CDR3 protein. The sample lists about 380,000 distinct CDR3 sequences; 4.8% were seen once. Time point in this sample: patch test 1, 2 weeks after DPC sensitization. Treatment denoted: therapeutic diphenylcyclopropenone sensitization with weekly scalp DPC. The sample in question was whole blood, obtained in connection with sensitization to the hapten diphenylcyclopropenone (DPC). The receptors come from a woman aged 45-65 years with alopecia areata. Some clones in this sample may be carry-over from other donors' samples.

The chain links TRBV6-2 or TRBV6-3 to TRBJ2-5; TRBD2 aligns across 8 bases. The CDR3 is 15 amino acids. From germline, CDR1 is MNHEY and CDR2 SVGEGT. Germline trimming cut 2 bases from V and 5 bases from J; bases unmatched to any gene: 7. CDR3 nucleotide sequence: TGTGCCAGCAGTTACGGACTAGCTTGGTCGGAGACCCAGTACTTC. Residues: CASSYGLAWSETQYF.

The chain employs TRBV3-1 and TRBJ2-3; D is unresolved. The germline V gene encodes CDR1 LGHDT and CDR2 YNNKEL (reference sequence). Trimming cost V 1 base and J 2 bases, with 7 bases left between them. This CDR3 has 14 amino acids. The CDR3: CASSQGMTTDTQYF. CDR3 bases: TGTGCCAGCAGCCAAGGGATGACCACAGATACGCAGTATTTT.

This clonotype was seen a handful of times. The chain uses TRBV5-6 and TRBJ1-3, with D perhaps TRBD1 (6 bases). CDR1 and CDR2 (germline): SGHDT, YYEEEE. The V end was cut by 1 base, the J end by 4 bases, with 9 bases between. The CDR3 is made up of 14 amino acids. The CDR3, as DNA: TGTGCCAGCAGCTTGAAGGGGACAGGAAACACCATATATTTT. It yields the protein CASSLKGTGNTIYF.

This clonotype was counted many times. The chain is built from TRBV7-3 and TRBJ2-5; D possibly corresponds to TRBD1 (6 bases). The germline V and J ends were trimmed by 5 bases and 5 bases, with 15 bases remaining between them. The CDR3 is 14 amino acids. Germline loops: CDR1 SGHTA, CDR2 FQGTGA. The CDR3 reads CASSPTGIEETQYF. The CDR3, as DNA: TGTGCCAGCAGCCCAACAGGGATTGAGGAGACCCAGTACTTC.

This clonotype was counted a few times. The CDR3 spells CASSPPRSGGQETQYF. The CDR3, as DNA: TGCGCCAGCAGCCCCCCTAGGAGCGGGGGTCAAGAGACCCAGTACTTC. The V call is TRBV5-1, the J call TRBJ2-5; 8 nucleotides match TRBD2. J lost 2 bases, V lost 4 bases, and 10 bases had no gene match. Germline CDR1 SGHRS, CDR2 YFSETQ. This CDR3 has 16 amino acids.

In its sample, this clonotype was seen many times. This rearrangement joins TRBV29-1 to TRBJ2-1; 7 bases match TRBD1. V gave up 6 bases and J gave up 7 bases; unmatched junction bases: 3. The CDR3 sequence is 11 residues long. CDR1 SQVTM and CDR2 ANQGSEA come from the germline V gene. CDR3 protein: CSVVQGNEQFF. Written as DNA, the CDR3 is TGCAGCGTGGTACAGGGGAATGAGCAGTTCTTC.

This clonotype was counted ten times or more. This rearrangement joins TRBV27 to TRBJ1-1, with no clear D. Trimming shortened V by 1 base and J by 2 bases, and 8 bases separated the two germline ends. Germline loops: CDR1 MNHEY, CDR2 SMNVEV (reference sequence). The CDR3 is made up of 14 amino acids. The CDR3: CASSLFGINTEAFF. CDR3 bases: TGTGCCAGCAGTTTATTTGGGATCAACACTGAAGCTTTCTTT.

Ten or more counts support this clonotype. The chain uses TRBV5-1 and TRBJ1-6; D gene uncertain. The V end lost 0 bases, the J end lost 9 bases, and 19 bases lay between the germline ends. The CDR3 consists of 17 residues. CDR1 SGHRS and CDR2 YFSETQ come from the germline V gene. The CDR3 reads CASSLAFQPDGSSPLHF. CDR3 coding DNA: TGCGCCAGCAGCTTGGCCTTTCAACCTGACGGTTCTTCACCCCTCCACTTT.

The J gene is TRBJ2-1, the V gene TRBV6-5, with 9 nucleotides matching TRBD2. With V trimmed by 4 bases and J by 0 bases, 7 bases remained unmatched. This CDR3 is 17 amino acids long. Germline CDR1 reads MNHEY; CDR2 reads SVGAGI. The CDR3 loop reads CASSFYRLAVSYNEQFF. The DNA for the CDR3 is TGTGCCAGCAGTTTTTATCGACTAGCGGTCTCCTACAATGAGCAGTTCTTC.